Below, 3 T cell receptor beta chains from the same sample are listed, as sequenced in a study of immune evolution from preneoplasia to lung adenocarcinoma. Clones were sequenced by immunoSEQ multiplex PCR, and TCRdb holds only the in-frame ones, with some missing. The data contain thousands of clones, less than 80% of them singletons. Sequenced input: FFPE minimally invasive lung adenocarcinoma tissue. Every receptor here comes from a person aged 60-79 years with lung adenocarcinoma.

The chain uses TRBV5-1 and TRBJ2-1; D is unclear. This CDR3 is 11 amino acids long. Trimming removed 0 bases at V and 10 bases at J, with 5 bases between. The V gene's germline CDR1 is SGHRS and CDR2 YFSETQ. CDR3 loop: CASSLDREQFF. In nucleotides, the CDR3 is TGCGCCAGCAGCTTGGATCGCGAGCAGTTCTTC.

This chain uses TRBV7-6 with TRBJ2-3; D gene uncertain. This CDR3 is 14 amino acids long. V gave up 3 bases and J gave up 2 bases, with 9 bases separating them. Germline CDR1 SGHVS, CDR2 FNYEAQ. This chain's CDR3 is CASSFRVHTDTQYF. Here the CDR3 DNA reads TGTGCCAGCAGCTTCCGGGTCCACACAGATACGCAGTATTTT. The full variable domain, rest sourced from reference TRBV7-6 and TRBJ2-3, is GAGVSQSPRYKVTKRGQDVALRCDPISGHVSLYWYRQALGQGPEFLTYFNYEAQQDKSGLPNDRFSAERPEGSISTLTIQRTEQRDSAMYRCASSFRVHTDTQYFGPGTRLTVL.

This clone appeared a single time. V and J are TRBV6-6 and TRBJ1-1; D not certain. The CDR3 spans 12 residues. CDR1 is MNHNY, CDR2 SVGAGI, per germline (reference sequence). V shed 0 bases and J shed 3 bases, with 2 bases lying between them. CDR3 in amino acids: CASSYSDTEAFF. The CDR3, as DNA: TGTGCCAGCAGTTACTCGGACACTGAAGCTTTCTTT.